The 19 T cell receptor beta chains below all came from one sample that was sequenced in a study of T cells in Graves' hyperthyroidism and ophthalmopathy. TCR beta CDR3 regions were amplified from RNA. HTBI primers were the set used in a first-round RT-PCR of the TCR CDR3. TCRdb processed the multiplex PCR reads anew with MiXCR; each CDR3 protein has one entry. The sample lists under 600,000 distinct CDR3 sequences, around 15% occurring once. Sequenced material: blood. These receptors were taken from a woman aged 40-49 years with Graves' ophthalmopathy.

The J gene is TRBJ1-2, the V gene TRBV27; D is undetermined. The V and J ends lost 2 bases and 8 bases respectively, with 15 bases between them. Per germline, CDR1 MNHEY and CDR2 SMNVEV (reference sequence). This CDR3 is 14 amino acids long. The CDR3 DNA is TGTGCCAGCAGTTTAATGGGTCCAAAGCAGGGCTACACCTTC. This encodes CASSLMGPKQGYTF.

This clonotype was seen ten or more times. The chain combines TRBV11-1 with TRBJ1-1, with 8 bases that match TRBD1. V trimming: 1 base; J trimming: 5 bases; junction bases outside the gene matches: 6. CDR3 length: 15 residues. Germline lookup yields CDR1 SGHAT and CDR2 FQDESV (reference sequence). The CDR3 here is CASSLGQGSYTEAFF. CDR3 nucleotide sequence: TGTGCCAGCAGCTTAGGACAGGGGAGTTATACTGAAGCTTTCTTT.

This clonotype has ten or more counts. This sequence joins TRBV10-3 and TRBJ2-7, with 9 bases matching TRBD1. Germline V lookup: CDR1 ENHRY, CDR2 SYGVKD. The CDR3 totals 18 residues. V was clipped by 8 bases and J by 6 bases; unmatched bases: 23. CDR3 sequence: CAIASVTGGRRGGSEQYF. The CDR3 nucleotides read TGTGCCATCGCAAGCGTTACAGGGGGCCGCCGAGGGGGCTCCGAGCAGTACTTC.

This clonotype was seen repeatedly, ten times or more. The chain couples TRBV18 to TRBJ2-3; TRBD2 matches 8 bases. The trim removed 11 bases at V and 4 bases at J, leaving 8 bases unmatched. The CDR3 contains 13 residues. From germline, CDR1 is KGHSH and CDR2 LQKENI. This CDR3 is CALGSGESDTQYF. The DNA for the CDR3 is TGTGCCCTCGGTAGCGGGGAATCAGATACGCAGTATTTT. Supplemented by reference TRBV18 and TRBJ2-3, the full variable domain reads NAGVMQNPRHLVRRRGQEARLRCSPMKGHSHVYWYRQLPEEGLKFMVYLQKENIIDESGMPKERFSAEFPKEGPSILRIQQVVRGDSAAYFCALGSGESDTQYFGPGTRLTVL.

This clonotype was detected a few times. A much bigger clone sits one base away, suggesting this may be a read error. The CDR3 DNA reads TGCGCCAGCAGCCCACACGGCGGCACTGAAGCTTTCTTT. This codes for CASSPHGGTEAFF. The rearrangement joins TRBV5-1 to TRBJ1-1; D gene unclear. Germline V CDR1 and CDR2: SGHRS, YFSETQ. V lost 4 bases, J lost 4 bases, and 11 bases lay in between. The CDR3 sequence is 13 residues long. The full variable domain, rest sourced from reference TRBV5-1 and TRBJ1-1, is KAGVTQTPRYLIKTRGQQVTLSCSPISGHRSVSWYQQTPGQGLQFLFEYFSETQRNKGNFPGRFSGRQFSNSRSEMNVSTLELGDSALYLCASSPHGGTEAFFGQGTRLTVV.

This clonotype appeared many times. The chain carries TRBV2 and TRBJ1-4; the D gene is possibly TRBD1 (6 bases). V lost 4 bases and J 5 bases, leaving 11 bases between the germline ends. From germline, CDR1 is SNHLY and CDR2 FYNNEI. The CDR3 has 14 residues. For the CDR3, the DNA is TGTGCCAGCAGTGTCTGGGGGCTAAATGAAAAACTGTTTTTT. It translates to CASSVWGLNEKLFF.

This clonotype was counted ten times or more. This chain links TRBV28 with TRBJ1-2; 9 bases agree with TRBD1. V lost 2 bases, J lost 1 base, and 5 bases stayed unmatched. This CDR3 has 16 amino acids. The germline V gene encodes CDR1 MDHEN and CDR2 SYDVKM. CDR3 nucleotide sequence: TGTGCCAGCAGTTTAGGCCGACAGGGGGGTAACTATGGCTACACCTTC. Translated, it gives CASSLGRQGGNYGYTF.

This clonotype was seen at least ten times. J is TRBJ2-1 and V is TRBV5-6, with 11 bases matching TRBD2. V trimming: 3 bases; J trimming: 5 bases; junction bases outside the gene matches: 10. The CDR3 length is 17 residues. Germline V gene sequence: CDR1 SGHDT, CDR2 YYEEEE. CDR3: CASSYRLTSGIDNEQFF. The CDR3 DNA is TGTGCCAGCAGCTACCGATTGACTAGCGGGATCGACAATGAGCAGTTCTTC.

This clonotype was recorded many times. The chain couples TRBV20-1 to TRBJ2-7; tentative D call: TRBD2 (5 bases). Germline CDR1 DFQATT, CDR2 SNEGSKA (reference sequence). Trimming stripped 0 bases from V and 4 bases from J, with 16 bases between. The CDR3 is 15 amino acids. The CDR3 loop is CSARDGGERLYEQYF. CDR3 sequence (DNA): TGCAGTGCTAGAGACGGCGGAGAGAGACTATACGAGCAGTACTTC.

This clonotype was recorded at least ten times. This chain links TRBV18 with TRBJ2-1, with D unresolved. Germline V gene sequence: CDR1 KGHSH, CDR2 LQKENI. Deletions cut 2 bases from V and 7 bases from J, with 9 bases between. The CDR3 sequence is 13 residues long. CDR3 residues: CASSPTDGNEQFF. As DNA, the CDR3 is TGTGCCAGCTCACCAACGGACGGAAATGAGCAGTTCTTC.

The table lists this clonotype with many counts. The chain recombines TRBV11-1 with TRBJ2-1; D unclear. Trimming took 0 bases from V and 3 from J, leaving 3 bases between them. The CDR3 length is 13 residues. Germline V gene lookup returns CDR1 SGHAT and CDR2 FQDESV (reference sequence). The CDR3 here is CASSLAFYNEQFF. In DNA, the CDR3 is TGTGCCAGCAGCTTAGCGTTCTACAATGAGCAGTTCTTC. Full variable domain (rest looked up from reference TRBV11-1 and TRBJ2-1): EAEVAQSPRYKITEKSQAVAFWCDPISGHATLYWYRQILGQGPELLVQFQDESVVDDSQLPKDRFSAERLKGVDSTLKIQPAELGDSAMYLCASSLAFYNEQFFGPGTRLTVL.

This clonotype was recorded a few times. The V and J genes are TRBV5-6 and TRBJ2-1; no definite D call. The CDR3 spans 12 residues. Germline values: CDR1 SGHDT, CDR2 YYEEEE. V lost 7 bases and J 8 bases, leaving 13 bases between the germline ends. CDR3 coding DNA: TGTGCCAGCCAAACCCTAGAAGATGAGCAGTTCTTC. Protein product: CASQTLEDEQFF.

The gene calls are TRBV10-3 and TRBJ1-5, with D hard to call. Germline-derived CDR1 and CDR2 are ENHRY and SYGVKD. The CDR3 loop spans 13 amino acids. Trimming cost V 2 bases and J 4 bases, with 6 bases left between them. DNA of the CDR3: TGTGCCATCAGTGAGCCTGGGAATCAGCCCCAGCATTTT. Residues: CAISEPGNQPQHF.

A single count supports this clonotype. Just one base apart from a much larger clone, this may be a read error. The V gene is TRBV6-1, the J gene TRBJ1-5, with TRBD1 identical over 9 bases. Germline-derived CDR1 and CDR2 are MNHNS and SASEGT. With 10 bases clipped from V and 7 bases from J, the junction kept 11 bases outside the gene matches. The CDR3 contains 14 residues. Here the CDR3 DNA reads TGTGCCAACAGGCCCGACAGGGGGGGCCAGCCCCAGCATTTT. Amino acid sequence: CANRPDRGGQPQHF.

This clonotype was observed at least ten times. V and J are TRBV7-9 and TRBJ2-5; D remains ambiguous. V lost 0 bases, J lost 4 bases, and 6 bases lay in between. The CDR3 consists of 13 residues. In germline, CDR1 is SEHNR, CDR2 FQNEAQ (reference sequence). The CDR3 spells CASSLAGPETQYF. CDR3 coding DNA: TGTGCCAGCAGCTTAGCAGGTCCAGAGACCCAGTACTTC.

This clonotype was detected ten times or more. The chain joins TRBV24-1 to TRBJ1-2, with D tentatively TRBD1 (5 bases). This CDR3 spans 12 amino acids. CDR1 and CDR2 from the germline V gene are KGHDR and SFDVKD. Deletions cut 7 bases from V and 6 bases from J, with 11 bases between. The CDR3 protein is CATSPSGHGYTF. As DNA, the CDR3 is TGTGCCACCAGCCCGTCGGGGCATGGCTACACCTTC.

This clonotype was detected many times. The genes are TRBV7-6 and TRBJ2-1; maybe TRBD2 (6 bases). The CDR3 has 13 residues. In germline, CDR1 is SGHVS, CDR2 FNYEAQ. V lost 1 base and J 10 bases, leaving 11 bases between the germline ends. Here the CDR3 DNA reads TGTGCCAGCAGCTTAGTCGAGCGGGTCGAGCAGTTCTTC. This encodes CASSLVERVEQFF.

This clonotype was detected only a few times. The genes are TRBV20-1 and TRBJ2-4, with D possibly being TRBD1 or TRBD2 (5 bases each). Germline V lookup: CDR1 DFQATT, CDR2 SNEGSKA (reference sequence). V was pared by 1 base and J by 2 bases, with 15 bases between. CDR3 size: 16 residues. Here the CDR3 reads CSARVEGRLTKNIQYF. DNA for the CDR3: TGCAGTGCTAGAGTTGAGGGGCGCCTAACCAAAAACATTCAGTACTTC.

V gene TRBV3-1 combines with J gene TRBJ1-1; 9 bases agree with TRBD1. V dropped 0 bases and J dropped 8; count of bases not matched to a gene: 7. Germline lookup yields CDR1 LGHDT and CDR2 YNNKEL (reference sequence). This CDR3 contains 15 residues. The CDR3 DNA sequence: TGTGCCAGCAGCCAAGATGGATGGGACAGGGAAGAAGCTTTCTTT. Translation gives CASSQDGWDREEAFF.